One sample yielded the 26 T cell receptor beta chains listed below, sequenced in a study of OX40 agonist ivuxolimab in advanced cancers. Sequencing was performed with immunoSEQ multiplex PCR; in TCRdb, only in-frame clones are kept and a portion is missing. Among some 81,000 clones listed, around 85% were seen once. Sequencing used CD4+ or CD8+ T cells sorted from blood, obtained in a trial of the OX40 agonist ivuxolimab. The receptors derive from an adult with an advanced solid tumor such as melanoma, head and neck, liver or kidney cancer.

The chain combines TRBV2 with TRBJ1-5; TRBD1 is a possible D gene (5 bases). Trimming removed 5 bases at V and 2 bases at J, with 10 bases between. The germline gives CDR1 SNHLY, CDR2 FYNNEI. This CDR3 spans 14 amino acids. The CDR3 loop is CASSPRAGNQPQHF. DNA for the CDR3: TGTGCCAGCAGTCCCAGGGCCGGCAATCAGCCCCAGCATTTT.

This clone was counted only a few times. CDR3 coding DNA: TGTGCCAGCAGCTTGAGAGGTATGAACACTGAAGCTTTCTTT. This encodes CASSLRGMNTEAFF. The V and J genes are TRBV11-1 and TRBJ1-1; D not resolved. V lost 3 bases, J lost 0 bases, and 8 bases lay in between. CDR3 length equals 14 residues. In germline, CDR1 is SGHAT, CDR2 FQDESV (reference sequence). Variable domain in full (rest from reference TRBV11-1 and TRBJ1-1): EAEVAQSPRYKITEKSQAVAFWCDPISGHATLYWYRQILGQGPELLVQFQDESVVDDSQLPKDRFSAERLKGVDSTLKIQPAELGDSAMYLCASSLRGMNTEAFFGQGTRLTVV.

The chain's CDR3 is CASSEVDLQYF. CDR3 bases: TGTGCCAGCAGTGAAGTCGACTTGCAGTACTTC. The rearrangement uses TRBV6-1 and TRBJ2-7; no clear D gene. V shed 1 base and J shed 9 bases, with 7 bases lying between them. CDR3 length: 11 amino acids. Germline V gene sequence: CDR1 MNHNS, CDR2 SASEGT.

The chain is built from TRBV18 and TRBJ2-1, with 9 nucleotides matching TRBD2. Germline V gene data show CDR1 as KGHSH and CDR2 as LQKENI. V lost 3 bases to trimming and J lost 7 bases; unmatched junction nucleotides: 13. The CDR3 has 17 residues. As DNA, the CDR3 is TGTGCCAGCTCACCCCGGAGTAGCGGGGGTATCGAGAATGAGCAGTTCTTC. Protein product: CASSPRSSGGIENEQFF.

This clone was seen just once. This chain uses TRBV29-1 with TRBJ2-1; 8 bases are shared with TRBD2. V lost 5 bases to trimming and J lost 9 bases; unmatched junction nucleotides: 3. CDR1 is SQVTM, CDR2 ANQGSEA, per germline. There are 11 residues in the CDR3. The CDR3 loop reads CSVNRGGEQFF. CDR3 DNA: TGCAGCGTTAACCGGGGGGGTGAGCAGTTCTTC.

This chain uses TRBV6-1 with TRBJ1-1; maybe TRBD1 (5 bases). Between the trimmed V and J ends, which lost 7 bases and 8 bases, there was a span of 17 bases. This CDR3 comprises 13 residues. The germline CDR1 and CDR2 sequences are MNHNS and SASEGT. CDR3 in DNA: TGTGCCAGCATTGACCGGCGTAGGGGCGAAGCTTTCTTT. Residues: CASIDRRRGEAFF.

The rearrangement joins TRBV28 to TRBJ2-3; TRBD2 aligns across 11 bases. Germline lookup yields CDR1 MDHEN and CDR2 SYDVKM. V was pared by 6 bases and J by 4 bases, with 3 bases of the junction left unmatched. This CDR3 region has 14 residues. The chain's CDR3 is CASRRTSGSDTQYF. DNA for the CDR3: TGTGCCAGCAGGAGGACTAGCGGGTCAGATACGCAGTATTTT.

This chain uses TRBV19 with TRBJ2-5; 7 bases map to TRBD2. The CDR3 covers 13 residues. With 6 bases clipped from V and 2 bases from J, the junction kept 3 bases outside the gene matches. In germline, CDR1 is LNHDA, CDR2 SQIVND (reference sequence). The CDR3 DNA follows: TGTGCCAGTAGGGAGCGGGGTCAAGAGACCCAGTACTTC. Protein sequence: CASRERGQETQYF.

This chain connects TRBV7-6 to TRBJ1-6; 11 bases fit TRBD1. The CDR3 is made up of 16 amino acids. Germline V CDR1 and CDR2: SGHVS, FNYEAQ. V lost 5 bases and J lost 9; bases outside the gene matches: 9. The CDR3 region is CASSPWGQGESSPLHF. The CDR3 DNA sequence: TGTGCCAGCAGCCCATGGGGACAGGGGGAAAGTTCACCCCTCCACTTT.

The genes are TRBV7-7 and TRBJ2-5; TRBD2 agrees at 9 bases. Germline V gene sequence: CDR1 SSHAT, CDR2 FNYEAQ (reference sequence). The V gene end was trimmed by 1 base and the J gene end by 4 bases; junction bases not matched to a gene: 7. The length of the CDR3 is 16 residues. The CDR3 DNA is TGTGCCAGCAGCTTAGTTAGCGGGGGTAGTCGAGAGACCCAGTACTTC. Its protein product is CASSLVSGGSRETQYF. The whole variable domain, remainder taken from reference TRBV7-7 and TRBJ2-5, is GAGVSQSPRYKVTKRGQDVTLRCDPISSHATLYWYQQALGQGPEFLTYFNYEAQPDKSGLPSDRFSAERPEGSISTLTIQRTEQRDSAMYRCASSLVSGGSRETQYFGPGTRLLVL.

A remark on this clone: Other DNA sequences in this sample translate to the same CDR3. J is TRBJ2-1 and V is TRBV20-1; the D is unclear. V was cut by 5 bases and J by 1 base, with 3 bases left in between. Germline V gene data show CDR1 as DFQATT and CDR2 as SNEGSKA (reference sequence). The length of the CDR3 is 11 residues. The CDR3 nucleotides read TGCAGTGCTGCGTCCTACAATGAGCAGTTCTTC. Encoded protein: CSAASYNEQFF.

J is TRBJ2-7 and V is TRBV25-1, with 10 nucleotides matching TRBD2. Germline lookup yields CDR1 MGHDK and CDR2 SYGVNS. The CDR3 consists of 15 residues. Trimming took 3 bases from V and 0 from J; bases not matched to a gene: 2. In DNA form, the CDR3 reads TGTGCCAGCAGTGACCCTAGCGGGGGCTCCTACGAGCAGTACTTC. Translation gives CASSDPSGGSYEQYF.

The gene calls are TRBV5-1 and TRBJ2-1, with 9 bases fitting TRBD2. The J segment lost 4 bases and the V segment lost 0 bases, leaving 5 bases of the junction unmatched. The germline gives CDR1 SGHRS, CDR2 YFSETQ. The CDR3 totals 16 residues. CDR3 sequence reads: CASSLVRGGAYNEQFF. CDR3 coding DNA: TGCGCCAGCAGCTTGGTTCGCGGGGGGGCTTACAATGAGCAGTTCTTC.

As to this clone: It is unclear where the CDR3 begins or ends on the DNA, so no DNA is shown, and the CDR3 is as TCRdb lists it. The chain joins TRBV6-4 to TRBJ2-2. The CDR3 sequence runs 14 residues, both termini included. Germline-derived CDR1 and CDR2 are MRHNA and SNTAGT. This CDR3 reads CASSSSANTGELFF.

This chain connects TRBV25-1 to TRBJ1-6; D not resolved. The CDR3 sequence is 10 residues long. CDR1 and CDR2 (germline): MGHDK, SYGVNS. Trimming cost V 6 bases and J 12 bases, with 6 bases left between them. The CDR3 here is CASRLRPLHF. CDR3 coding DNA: TGTGCCAGCAGACTACGACCCCTCCACTTT.

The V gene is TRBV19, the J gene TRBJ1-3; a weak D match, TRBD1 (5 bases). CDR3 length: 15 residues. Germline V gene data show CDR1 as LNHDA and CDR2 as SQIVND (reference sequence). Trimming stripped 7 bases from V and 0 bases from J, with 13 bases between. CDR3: CASTRRGFSGNTIYF. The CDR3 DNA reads TGTGCCAGTACCAGACGGGGCTTCTCTGGAAACACCATATATTTT.

For the CDR3, the DNA is TGCGCCAGCAGCTTGGAAGGTCAGCGACAAGAGACCCAGTACTTC. As protein: CASSLEGQRQETQYF. The V call is TRBV5-1, the J call TRBJ2-5; D is uncertain. Per germline, CDR1 SGHRS and CDR2 YFSETQ. V shed 0 bases and J shed 2 bases, with 11 bases lying between them. The CDR3 extends over 15 amino acids.

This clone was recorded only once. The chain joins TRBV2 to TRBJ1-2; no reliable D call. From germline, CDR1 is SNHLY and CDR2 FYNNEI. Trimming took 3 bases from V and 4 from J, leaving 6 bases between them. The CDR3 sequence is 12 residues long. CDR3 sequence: CASSDRTYGYTF. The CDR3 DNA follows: TGTGCCAGCAGTGACCGGACCTATGGCTACACCTTC.

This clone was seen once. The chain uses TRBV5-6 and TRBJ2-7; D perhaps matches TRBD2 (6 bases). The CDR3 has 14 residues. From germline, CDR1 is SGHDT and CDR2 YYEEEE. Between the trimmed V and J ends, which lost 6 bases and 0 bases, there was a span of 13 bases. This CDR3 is CASTIRRASYEQYF. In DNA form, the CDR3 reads TGTGCCAGCACCATAAGGAGGGCCTCCTACGAGCAGTACTTC.

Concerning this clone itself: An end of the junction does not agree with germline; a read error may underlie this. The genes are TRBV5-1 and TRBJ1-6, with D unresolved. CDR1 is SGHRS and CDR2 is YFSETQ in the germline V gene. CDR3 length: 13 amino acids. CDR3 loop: CACRRSNDSPLHF. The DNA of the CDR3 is TGCGCCTGCAGAAGGTCTAATGATTCACCCCTCCACTTT.

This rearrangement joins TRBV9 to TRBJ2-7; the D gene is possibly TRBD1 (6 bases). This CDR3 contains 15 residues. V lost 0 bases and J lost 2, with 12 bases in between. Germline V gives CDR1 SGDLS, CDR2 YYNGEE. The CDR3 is CASSVAADRAYEQYF. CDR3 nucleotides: TGTGCCAGCAGCGTAGCGGCGGACAGAGCCTACGAGCAGTACTTC.

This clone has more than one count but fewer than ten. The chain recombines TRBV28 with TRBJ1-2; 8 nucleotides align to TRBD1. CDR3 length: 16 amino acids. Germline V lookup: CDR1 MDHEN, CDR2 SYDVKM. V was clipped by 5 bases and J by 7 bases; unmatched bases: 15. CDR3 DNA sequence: TGTGCCAGCAGTCTCGCTGGACAGGGAATGGTGAGTGGCTACACCTTC. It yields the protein CASSLAGQGMVSGYTF.

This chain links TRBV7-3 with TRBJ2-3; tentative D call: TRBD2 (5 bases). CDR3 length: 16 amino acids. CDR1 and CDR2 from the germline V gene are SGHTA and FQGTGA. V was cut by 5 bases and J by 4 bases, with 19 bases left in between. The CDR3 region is CASSRLVGVPPDTQYF. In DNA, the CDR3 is TGTGCCAGCAGCAGATTGGTCGGGGTGCCGCCAGATACGCAGTATTTT.

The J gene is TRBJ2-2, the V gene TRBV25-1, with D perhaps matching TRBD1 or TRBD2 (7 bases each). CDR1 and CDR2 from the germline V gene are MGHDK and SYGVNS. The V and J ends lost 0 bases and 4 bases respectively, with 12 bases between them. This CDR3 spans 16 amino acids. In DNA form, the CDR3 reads TGTGCCAGCAGTGAATACAGCGGGACAGTCACCGGGGAGCTGTTTTTT. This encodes CASSEYSGTVTGELFF.

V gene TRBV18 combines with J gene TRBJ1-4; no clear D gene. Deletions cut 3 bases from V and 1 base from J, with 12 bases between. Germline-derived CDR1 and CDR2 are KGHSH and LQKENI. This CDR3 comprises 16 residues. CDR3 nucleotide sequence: TGTGCCAGCTCACCTCGGCAGCTCCTAACTAATGAAAAACTGTTTTTT. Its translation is CASSPRQLLTNEKLFF. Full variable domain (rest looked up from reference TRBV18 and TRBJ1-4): NAGVMQNPRHLVRRRGQEARLRCSPMKGHSHVYWYRQLPEEGLKFMVYLQKENIIDESGMPKERFSAEFPKEGPSILRIQQVVRGDSAAYFCASSPRQLLTNEKLFFGSGTQLSVL.

DNA of the CDR3: TGTGCCAGCATCATTGGGACGGGGATTAACACTGAAGCTTTCTTT. This sequence encodes CASIIGTGINTEAFF. The chain couples TRBV2 to TRBJ1-1, with D possibly TRBD1 on 5 matching bases. Per the germline V gene, CDR1 is SNHLY and CDR2 is FYNNEI. The ends were cut back, 7 bases at V and 2 bases at J, with 17 bases in the middle. The CDR3 extends over 15 amino acids.